This TCR beta chain was sequenced during a study of T cells in women clearing cervical HPV infection. Study in general: With HLA typing for only a few women, HLA confounding remains possible. Notes on the study in general: Cases carried less TRBV6-7 than controls: roughly 0.12% versus 0.17%. It is unknown whether associations predate infection; no effector/memory or HPV-specific sorting.

Worth noting for this clone: Its antigen is unknown. The sequence runs out 3 residues before the end of the CDR3; the remainder is reconstructed from the germline J gene.

Trimming stripped 3 bases from V and 0 bases from J, with 7 bases between. This CDR3 is 14 amino acids long. Germline CDR1 reads SGHTA; CDR2 reads FQGNSA. Sequencing used immunoSEQ multiplex PCR; TCRdb keeps in-frame clones, though not all of them. This sample's table reports around 19,000 clones. Sequencing used blood buffy coat. The chain recombines TRBV7-2 with TRBJ2-3; D not certain. This sequence was found in a woman aged 18 to 75 with a cervical HPV16 infection that either progressed to CIN3+ or cleared (not recorded which). The CDR3 sequence is CASSLGESTDTQYF. The sequenced part of the CDR3 DNA is TGTGCCAGCAGCTTGGGCGAAAGCACAGATACG.